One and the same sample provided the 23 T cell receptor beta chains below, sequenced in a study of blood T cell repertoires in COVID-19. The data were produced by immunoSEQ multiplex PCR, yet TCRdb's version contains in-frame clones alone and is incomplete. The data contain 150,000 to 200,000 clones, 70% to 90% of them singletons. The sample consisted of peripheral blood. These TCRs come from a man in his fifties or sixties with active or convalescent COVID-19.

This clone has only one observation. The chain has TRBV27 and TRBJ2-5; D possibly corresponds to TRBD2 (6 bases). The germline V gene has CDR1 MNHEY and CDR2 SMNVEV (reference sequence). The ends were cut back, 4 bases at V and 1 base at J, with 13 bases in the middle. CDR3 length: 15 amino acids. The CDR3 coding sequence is TGTGCCAGCAGTTCCGTCGGGACTGGCCAAGAGACCCAGTACTTC. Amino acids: CASSSVGTGQETQYF.

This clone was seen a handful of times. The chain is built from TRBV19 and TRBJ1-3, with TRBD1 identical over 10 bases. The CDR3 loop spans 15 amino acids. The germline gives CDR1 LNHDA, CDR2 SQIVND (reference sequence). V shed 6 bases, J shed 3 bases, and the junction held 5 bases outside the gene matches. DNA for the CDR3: TGTGCCAGTAGCCTCGACAGGGGGCTTGGAAACACCATATATTTT. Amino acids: CASSLDRGLGNTIYF.

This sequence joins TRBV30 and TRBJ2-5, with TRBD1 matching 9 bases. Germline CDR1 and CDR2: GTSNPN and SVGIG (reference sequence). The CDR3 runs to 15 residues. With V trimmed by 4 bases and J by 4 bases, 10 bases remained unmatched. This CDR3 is CAWNPDRGSIETQYF. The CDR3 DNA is TGTGCCTGGAATCCGGACAGGGGAAGTATAGAGACCCAGTACTTC.

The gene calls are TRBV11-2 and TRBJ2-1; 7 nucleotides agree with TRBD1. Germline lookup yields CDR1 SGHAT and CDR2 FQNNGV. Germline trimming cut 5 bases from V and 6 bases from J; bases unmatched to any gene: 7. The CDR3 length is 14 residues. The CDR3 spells CASSIRQGFNEQFF. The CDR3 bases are TGTGCCAGCAGCATTCGACAGGGCTTCAATGAGCAGTTCTTC. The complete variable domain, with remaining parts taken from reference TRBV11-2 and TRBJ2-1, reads EAGVAQSPRYKIIEKRQSVAFWCNPISGHATLYWYQQILGQGPKLLIQFQNNGVVDDSQLPKDRFSAERLKGVDSTLKIQPAKLEDSAVYLCASSIRQGFNEQFFGPGTRLTVL.

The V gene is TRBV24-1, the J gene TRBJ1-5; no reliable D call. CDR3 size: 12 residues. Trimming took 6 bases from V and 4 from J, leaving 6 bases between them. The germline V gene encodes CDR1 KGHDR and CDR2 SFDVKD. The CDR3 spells CATSYGNQPQHF. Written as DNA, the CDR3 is TGTGCCACCAGTTACGGTAATCAGCCCCAGCATTTT.

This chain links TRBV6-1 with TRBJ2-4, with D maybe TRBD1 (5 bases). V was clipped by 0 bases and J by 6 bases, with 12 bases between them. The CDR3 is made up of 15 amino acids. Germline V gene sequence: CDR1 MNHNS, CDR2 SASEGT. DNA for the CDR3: TGTGCCAGCAGTGAAGCCGGGCAGGGTAGAAACATTCAGTACTTC. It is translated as CASSEAGQGRNIQYF.

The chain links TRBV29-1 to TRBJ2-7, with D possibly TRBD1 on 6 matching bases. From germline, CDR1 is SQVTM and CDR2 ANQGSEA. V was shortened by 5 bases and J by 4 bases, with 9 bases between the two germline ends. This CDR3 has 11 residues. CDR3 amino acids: CSVRTGYEQYF. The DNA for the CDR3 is TGCAGCGTTCGAACAGGGTACGAGCAGTACTTC.

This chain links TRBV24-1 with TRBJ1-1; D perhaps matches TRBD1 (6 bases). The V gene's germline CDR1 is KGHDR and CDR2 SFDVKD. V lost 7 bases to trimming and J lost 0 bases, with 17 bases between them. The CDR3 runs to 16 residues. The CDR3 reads CATRTSHRDMNTEAFF. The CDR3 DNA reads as TGTGCCACCAGGACATCCCACAGGGACATGAACACTGAAGCTTTCTTT.

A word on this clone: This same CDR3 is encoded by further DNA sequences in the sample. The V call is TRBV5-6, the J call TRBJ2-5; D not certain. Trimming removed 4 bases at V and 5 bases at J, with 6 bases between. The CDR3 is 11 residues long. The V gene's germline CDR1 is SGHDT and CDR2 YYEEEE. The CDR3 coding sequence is TGTGCCAGCAGCCTGAGGGAGACCCAGTACTTC. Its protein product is CASSLRETQYF. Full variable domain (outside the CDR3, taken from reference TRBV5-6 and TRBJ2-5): DAGVTQSPTHLIKTRGQQVTLRCSPKSGHDTVSWYQQALGQGPQFIFQYYEEEERQRGNFPDRFSGHQFPNYSSELNVNALLLGDSALYLCASSLRETQYFGPGTRLLVL.

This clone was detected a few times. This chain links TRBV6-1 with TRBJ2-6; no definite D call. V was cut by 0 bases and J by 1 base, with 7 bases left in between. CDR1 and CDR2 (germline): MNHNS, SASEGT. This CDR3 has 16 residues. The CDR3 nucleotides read TGTGCCAGCAGTGAAGCAGCCATGTCTGGGGCCAACGTCCTGACTTTC. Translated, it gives CASSEAAMSGANVLTF.

The CDR3: CSVSRDIYEDTEAFF. CDR3 coding DNA: TGCAGCGTTAGCCGGGACATTTATGAGGACACTGAAGCTTTCTTT. The genes are TRBV29-1 and TRBJ1-1; a possible D gene is TRBD1 (6 bases). CDR1 and CDR2 (germline): SQVTM, ANQGSEA. V lost 5 bases and J 3 bases, leaving 19 bases between the germline ends. The CDR3 loop spans 15 amino acids.

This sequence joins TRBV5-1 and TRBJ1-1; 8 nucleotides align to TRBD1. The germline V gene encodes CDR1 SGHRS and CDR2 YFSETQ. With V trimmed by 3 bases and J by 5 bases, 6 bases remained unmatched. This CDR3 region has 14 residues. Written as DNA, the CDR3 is TGCGCCAGCAGCTGGGGACAGGAGGGGACTGAAGCTTTCTTT. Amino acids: CASSWGQEGTEAFF.

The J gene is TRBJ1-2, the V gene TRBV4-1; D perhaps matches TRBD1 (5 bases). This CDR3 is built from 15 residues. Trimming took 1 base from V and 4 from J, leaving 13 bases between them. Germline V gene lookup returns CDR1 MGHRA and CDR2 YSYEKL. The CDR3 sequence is CASSQVPGLAYGYTF. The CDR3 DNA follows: TGCGCCAGCAGCCAAGTTCCAGGGTTGGCCTATGGCTACACCTTC.

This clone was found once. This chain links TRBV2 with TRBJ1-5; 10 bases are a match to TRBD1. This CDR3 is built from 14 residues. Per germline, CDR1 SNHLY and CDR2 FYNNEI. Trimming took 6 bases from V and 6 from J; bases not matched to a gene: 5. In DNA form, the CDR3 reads TGTGCCAGCAGGGGGACAGGGGCAGGTCAGCCCCAGCATTTT. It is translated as CASRGTGAGQPQHF.

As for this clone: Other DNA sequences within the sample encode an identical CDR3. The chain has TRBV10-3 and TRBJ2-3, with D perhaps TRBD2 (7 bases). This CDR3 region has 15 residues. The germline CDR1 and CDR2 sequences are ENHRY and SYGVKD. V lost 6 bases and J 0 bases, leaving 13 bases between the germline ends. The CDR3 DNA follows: TGTGCCATCAGGGGGGGGCAGACTAGCACAGATACGCAGTATTTT. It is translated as CAIRGGQTSTDTQYF.

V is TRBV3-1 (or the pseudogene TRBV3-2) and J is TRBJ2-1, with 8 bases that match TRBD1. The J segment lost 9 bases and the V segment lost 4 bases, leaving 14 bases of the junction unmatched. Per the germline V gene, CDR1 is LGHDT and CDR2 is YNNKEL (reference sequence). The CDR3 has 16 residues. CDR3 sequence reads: CASSPSDREAESEQFF. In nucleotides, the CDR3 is TGTGCCAGCAGCCCCTCGGACAGGGAAGCAGAAAGTGAGCAGTTCTTC.

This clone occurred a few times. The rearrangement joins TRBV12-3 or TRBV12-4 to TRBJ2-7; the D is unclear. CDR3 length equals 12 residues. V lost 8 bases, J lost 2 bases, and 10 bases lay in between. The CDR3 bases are TGTGCCAGCGGTACCGAGACCTACGAGCAGTACTTC. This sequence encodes CASGTETYEQYF.

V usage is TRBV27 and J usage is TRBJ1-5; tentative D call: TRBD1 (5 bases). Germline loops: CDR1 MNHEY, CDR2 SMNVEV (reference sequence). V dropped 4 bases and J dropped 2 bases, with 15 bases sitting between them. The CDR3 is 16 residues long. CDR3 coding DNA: TGTGCCAGCAGTTCCCGGACCCAAGGGGGCAATCAGCCCCAGCATTTT. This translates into CASSSRTQGGNQPQHF.

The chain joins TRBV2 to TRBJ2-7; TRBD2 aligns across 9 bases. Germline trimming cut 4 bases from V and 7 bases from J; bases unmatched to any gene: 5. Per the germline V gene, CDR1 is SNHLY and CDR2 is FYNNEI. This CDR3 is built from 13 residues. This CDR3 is CASSVRRGGEQYF. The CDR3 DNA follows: TGTGCCAGCAGTGTGAGGCGGGGGGGTGAGCAGTACTTC.

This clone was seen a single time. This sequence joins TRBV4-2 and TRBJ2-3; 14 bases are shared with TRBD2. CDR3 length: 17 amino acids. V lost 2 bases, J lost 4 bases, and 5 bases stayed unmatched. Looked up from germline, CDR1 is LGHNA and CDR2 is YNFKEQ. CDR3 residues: CASSQTKTSGGADTQYF. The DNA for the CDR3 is TGTGCCAGCAGCCAAACCAAGACTAGCGGGGGGGCAGATACGCAGTATTTT.

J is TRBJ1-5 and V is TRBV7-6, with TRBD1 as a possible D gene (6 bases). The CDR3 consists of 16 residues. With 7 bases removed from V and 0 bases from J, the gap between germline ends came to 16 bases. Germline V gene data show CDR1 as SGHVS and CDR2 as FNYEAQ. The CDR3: CASKGQGRYSNQPQHF. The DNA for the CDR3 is TGTGCCAGCAAGGGCCAGGGGCGTTATAGCAATCAGCCCCAGCATTTT.

CDR3 bases: TGCAGTCCCCTGAGAGATGAAAAACTGTTTTTT. Translating it yields CSPLRDEKLFF. V usage is TRBV20-1 and J usage is TRBJ1-4; no firm D call. The CDR3 has 11 amino acids. Trimming left V 8 bases short and J 6 bases short, with 10 bases between. From germline, CDR1 is DFQATT and CDR2 SNEGSKA (reference sequence).

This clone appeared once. For the CDR3, the DNA is TGTGCCAGCAGTGGGCAAGGACAGGGTTTTGCCGGGGAGCTGTTTTTT. This translates into CASSGQGQGFAGELFF. The chain recombines TRBV6-1 with TRBJ2-2; 8 bases agree with TRBD1. The CDR3 is 16 residues long. Trimming at V came to 4 bases and at J to 6 bases, leaving 10 bases not matched to a gene. Looked up from germline, CDR1 is MNHNS and CDR2 is SASEGT.